Listed below are T cell receptor beta chains from one sample, sequenced in a study of blood T cells in healthy people across ages. MiXCR was run by TCRdb on the 5' RACE reads, yielding one entry per CDR3 protein. Here the sample spans a few hundred thousand distinct CDR3 sequences, 27% being singletons. Material for sequencing was blood. The receptors stem from a woman in her seventies in good health. CDR3s include the opening cysteine and the closing phenylalanine or tryptophan. Fields, in order: J gene, D gene, V gene, CDR3 protein. The D gene is left open where the match is weak.

J gene: TRBJ2-5
D gene: -
V gene: TRBV13
CDR3 protein: CASSLGTEGRETQYF

J gene: TRBJ2-7
D gene: -
V gene: TRBV7-2
CDR3 protein: CASSLPYYEQYF

J gene: TRBJ2-3
D gene: TRBD2
V gene: TRBV7-8
CDR3 protein: CASSYAGGPQDTQYF

J gene: TRBJ2-2
D gene: TRBD2
V gene: TRBV4-1
CDR3 protein: CASSQDKTSGGDTGELFF

J gene: TRBJ2-5
D gene: -
V gene: TRBV20-1
CDR3 protein: CSASGHNQETQYF

J gene: TRBJ2-7
D gene: TRBD1
V gene: TRBV11-2
CDR3 protein: CASSVTGAPSYEQYF

J gene: TRBJ2-5
D gene: -
V gene: TRBV20-1
CDR3 protein: CSATDSVATQYF

J gene: TRBJ1-1
D gene: -
V gene: TRBV6-1
CDR3 protein: CASRMWGNNWAFF

J gene: TRBJ2-5
D gene: TRBD1
V gene: TRBV5-1
CDR3 protein: CASKIAGTAQETQYF

J gene: TRBJ2-7
D gene: -
V gene: TRBV27
CDR3 protein: CASSLGPGSPSEQYF

J gene: -
D gene: TRBD1
V gene: TRBV12-5
CDR3 protein: CASGSGQGQTYEQYF

J gene: TRBJ1-4
D gene: TRBD1
V gene: TRBV5-1
CDR3 protein: CASSTQGAANEKLFF